Described below is a single TCR beta chain sequence and its context. This specimen includes other DNA sequences encoding the same CDR3. This entry comes from a study of blood T cell repertoires in COVID-19. On the study more broadly: The analysed material was cDNA or gDNA that came from T cells, B-cell-depleted T cells, or PBMCs.

Original analysis: Reference gene primer amplification gave nucleated cell count estimates. Libraries were prepared by immunoSEQ multiplex PCR; TCRdb keeps only in-frame clonotypes and omits some of them. V, J and clone size derive from that table, while D and trimming were established from the DNA sequence. The top ten clones hold 1.5% to 2% of a sample with about 400,000 clones, over 85% of them seen once. Individuals aged about 18 to 89 years were recruited from 24 US areas. The length of the CDR3 is 15 residues. The germline V gene has CDR1 MNHEY and CDR2 SMNVEV (reference sequence). V was trimmed by 2 bases and J by 2 bases, leaving 10 bases between them.

Sequencing was carried out using PBMCs or T cells enriched from blood (not recorded which). The chain is built from TRBV27 and TRBJ1-5; D is ambiguous. This TCR derives from a woman in her thirties who had recovered from COVID-19. This CDR3 is CASSLGSLGNQPQHF. CDR3 coding DNA: TGTGCCAGCAGTTTAGGCTCCCTAGGCAATCAGCCCCAGCATTTT.